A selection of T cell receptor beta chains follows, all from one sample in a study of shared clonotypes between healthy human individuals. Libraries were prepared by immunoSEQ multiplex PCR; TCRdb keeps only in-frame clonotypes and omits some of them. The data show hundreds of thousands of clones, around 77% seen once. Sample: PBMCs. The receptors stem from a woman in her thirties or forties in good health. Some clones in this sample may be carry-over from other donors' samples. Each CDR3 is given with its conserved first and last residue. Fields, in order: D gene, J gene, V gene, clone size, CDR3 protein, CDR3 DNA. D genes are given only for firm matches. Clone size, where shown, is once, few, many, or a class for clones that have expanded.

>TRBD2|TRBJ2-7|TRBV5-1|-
CASTPLAGGSYEQYF
TGCGCCAGCACCCCCCTAGCGGGAGGCTCCTACGAGCAGTACTTC
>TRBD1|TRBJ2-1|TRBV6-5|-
CASRQTGTYNEQFF
TGTGCCAGCAGGCAGACAGGGACCTACAATGAGCAGTTCTTC
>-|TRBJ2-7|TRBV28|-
CASSSTGQPRDEQYF
TGTGCCAGCAGTTCCACTGGCCAGCCCCGGGACGAGCAGTACTTC
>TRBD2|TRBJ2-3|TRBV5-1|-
CASSPSGDSTDTQYF
TGCGCCAGCAGCCCTAGCGGAGATAGCACAGATACGCAGTATTTT
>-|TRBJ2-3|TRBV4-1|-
CASSQGRSTDTQYF
TGCGCCAGCAGCCAGGGACGGAGCACAGATACGCAGTATTTT
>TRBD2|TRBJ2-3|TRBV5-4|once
CASSQGFAAGVGTDTQYF
TGTGCCAGCAGCCAAGGGTTTGCAGCGGGAGTCGGCACAGATACGCAGTATTTT
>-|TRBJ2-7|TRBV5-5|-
CASSLEPTGEQYF
TGTGCCAGCAGCTTGGAACCGACGGGTGAGCAGTACTTC
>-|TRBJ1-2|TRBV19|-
CASSLQGRGAYGYTF
TGTGCCAGTAGTCTCCAGGGAAGGGGTGCCTATGGCTACACCTTC
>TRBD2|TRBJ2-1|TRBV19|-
CASSITSGRSSYNEQFF
TGTGCCAGTAGTATTACCAGCGGGAGAAGCTCCTACAATGAGCAGTTCTTC
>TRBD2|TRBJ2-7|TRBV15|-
CATSRDLAGVYEQYF
TGTGCCACCAGCAGAGATTTAGCGGGAGTATACGAGCAGTACTTC
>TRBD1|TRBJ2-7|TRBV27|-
CASSLNRGYEQYF
TGTGCCAGCAGTTTAAACAGGGGCTACGAGCAGTACTTC
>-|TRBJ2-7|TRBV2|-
CASSELSSYEQYF
TGTGCCAGCAGTGAACTTAGCTCCTACGAGCAGTACTTC
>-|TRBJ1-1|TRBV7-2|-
CASSLEPGENTEAFF
TGTGCCAGCAGCTTAGAGCCAGGAGAGAACACTGAAGCTTTCTTT
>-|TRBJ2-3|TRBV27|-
CASSLWASSTDTQYF
TGTGCCAGCAGTTTATGGGCGTCGAGCACAGATACGCAGTATTTT
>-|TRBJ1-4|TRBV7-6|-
CASSQRTPAFNEKLFF
TGTGCCAGCAGCCAGAGGACCCCCGCGTTCAATGAAAAACTGTTTTTT
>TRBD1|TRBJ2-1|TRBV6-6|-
CASTRVTGGFNEQFF
TGTGCCAGCACCCGGGTAACAGGGGGCTTCAATGAGCAGTTCTTC
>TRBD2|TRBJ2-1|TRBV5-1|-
CASASGSNEQFF
TGCGCCAGCGCTAGCGGGAGCAATGAGCAGTTCTTC
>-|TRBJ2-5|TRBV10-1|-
CAGSESRGGTQYF
TGCGCCGGCAGTGAGTCCCGAGGAGGGACCCAGTACTTC
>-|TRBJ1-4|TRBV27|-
CASSSSETLRNEKLFF
TGTGCCAGCAGTTCGTCGGAGACACTACGGAACGAAAAACTGTTTTTT
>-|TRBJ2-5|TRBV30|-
CAWSIGSGTGTQYF
TGTGCCTGGAGTATAGGTAGCGGGACAGGGACCCAGTACTTC
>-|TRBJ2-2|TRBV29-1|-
CSVDGQTNTGELFF
TGCAGCGTTGATGGTCAGACTAACACCGGGGAGCTGTTTTTT
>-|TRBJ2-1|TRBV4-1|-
CASSLIGGQQFF
TGCGCCAGCAGCCTTATAGGGGGGCAGCAGTTCTTC
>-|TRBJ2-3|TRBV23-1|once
CASPLKNTQYF
TGCGCCAGCCCTCTAAAAAATACGCAGTATTTT
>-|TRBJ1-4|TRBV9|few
CASSSPTGINEKLFF
TGTGCCAGCAGCTCGCCGACAGGAATTAATGAAAAACTGTTTTTT